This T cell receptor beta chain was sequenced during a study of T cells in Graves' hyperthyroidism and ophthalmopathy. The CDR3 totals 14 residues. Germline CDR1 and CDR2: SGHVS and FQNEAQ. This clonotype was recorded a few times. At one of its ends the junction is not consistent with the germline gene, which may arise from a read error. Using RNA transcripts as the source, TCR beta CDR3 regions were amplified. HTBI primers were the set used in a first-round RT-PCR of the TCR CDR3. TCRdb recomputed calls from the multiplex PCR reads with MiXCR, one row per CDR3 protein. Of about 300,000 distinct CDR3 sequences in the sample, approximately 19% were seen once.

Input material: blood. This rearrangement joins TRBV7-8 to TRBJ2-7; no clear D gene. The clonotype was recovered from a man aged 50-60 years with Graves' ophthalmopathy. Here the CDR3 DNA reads TGTGCCAGCAGCTTAGAAAACCCAAACTACGAGCAGCACTTC. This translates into CASSLENPNYEQHF.